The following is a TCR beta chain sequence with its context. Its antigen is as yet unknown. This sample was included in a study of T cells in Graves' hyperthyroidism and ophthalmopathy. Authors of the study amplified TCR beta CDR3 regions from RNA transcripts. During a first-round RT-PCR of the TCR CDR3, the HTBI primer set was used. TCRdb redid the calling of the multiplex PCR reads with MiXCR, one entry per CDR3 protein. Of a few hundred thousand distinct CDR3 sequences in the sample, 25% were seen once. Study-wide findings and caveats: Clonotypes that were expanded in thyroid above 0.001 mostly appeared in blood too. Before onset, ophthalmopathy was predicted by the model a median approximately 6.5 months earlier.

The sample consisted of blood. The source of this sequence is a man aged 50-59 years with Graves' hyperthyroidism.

CDR3 in amino acids: CAISGTGGGEQYF. The CDR3 bases are TGTGCCATCAGTGGGACAGGTGGAGGCGAGCAGTACTTC. The chain is built from TRBV10-3 and TRBJ2-7, with 7 bases lining up with TRBD1. Trimming cost V 4 bases and J 6 bases; bases outside gene matches: 6. CDR3 length: 13 residues. CDR1 is ENHRY, CDR2 SYGVKD, per germline.